The clone carrying this T cell receptor (beta chain) came up once. The antigen remains undetermined. Noted treatment: 19 received Ad26.COV2.S at low or high dose, single or two shots; 5 received placebo; per-sample allocation not given. Sampling happened 63 days after the first vaccine or placebo injection. Boston supplied an adult donor aged 18-55 years. This specimen belongs to a study of Ad26.COV2.S vaccination and SARS-CoV-2 variants. General study findings and limits: CD8+ and CD4+ T cells specific for spike reportedly responded with substantial breadth after vaccination.

TCRdb keeps only in-frame clones here, not all; method: immunoSEQ multiplex PCR. The sample carries 200,000 to 300,000 clones, 87% recorded once. This sequence was found in a person between 18 and 60 years old who received the Ad26.COV2.S COVID-19 vaccine or a placebo. This sample comprised peripheral blood, obtained in a trial of Ad26.COV2.S vaccine versus placebo.

Written as DNA, the CDR3 is TGTGCCAGCAGGATCGGGACAGCCGTACCTCAGCCCCAGCATTTT. Its translation is CASRIGTAVPQPQHF. The rearrangement links TRBV6-5 to TRBJ1-5; TRBD1 agrees at 7 bases. The J segment lost 6 bases and the V segment lost 6 bases, leaving 11 bases of the junction unmatched. Germline assignment: CDR1 MNHEY and CDR2 SVGAGI. The CDR3 is 15 residues long.